These 23 T cell receptor beta chains were sequenced from one sample in a study of T cell responses to AZD1222 COVID-19 vaccine. Sequencing was performed with immunoSEQ multiplex PCR; in TCRdb, only in-frame clones are kept and a portion is missing. The table has tens of thousands of clones, roughly nine tenths seen once. This specimen was peripheral blood, taken 28 days after the second AZD1222 dose. All receptors derive from an adult who received the AZD1222 COVID-19 vaccine.

The chain links TRBV5-8 to TRBJ1-5; 10 bases match TRBD1. Germline V lookup: CDR1 SGHTS, CDR2 YDEGEE. The junction had 3 bases not matched to a gene; V was cut back by 3 bases and J by 6 bases. The CDR3 spans 14 residues. The CDR3, as DNA: TGTGCCAGCAGCTGGGGACAGGGGACTCAGCCCCAGCATTTT. Residues: CASSWGQGTQPQHF. Looking up the rest from reference TRBV5-8 and TRBJ1-5 gives the full variable domain: EAGVTQSPTHLIKTRGQQATLRCSPISGHTSVYWYQQALGLGLQFLLWYDEGEERNRGNFPPRFSGRQFPNYSSELNVNALELEDSALYLCASSWGQGTQPQHFGDGTRLSIL.

This clone is labeled as medium-sized. The rearrangement links TRBV19 to TRBJ2-5, with D uncertain. CDR3 size: 13 residues. The germline gives CDR1 LNHDA, CDR2 SQIVND (reference sequence). The germline V and J ends were trimmed by 5 bases and 7 bases, with 14 bases remaining between them. Here the CDR3 reads CASSPNQKGTQYF. The DNA for the CDR3 is TGTGCCAGTAGTCCGAACCAAAAGGGGACCCAGTACTTC.

The chain uses TRBV7-9 and TRBJ1-1; tentative D call: TRBD1 (6 bases). Per germline, CDR1 SEHNR and CDR2 FQNEAQ (reference sequence). The CDR3 covers 14 residues. Trimming shortened V by 6 bases and J by 6 bases, and 17 bases separated the two germline ends. The CDR3 DNA reads TGTGCCAGCAGTTCTGCACAGGGAAGACCTGAAGCTTTCTTT. Protein: CASSSAQGRPEAFF.

V usage is TRBV10-3 and J usage is TRBJ1-2; D unclear. V dropped 3 bases and J dropped 4 bases, with 6 bases sitting between them. The CDR3 spans 12 residues. Germline loops: CDR1 ENHRY, CDR2 SYGVKD. In nucleotides, the CDR3 is TGTGCCATCAGTGATCAGACCTATGGCTACACCTTC. Its translation: CAISDQTYGYTF.

In its sample, this clone was seen once. The V and J genes are TRBV4-3 and TRBJ2-7; TRBD1 is a possible D gene (6 bases). The V end was cut by 4 bases, the J end by 1 base, with 14 bases between. The V gene's germline CDR1 is LGHNA and CDR2 YSLEER. CDR3 length: 15 residues. CDR3 in amino acids: CASSRHREGSYEQYF. DNA of the CDR3: TGCGCCAGCAGCCGCCACAGGGAAGGATCCTACGAGCAGTACTTC.

This sequence joins TRBV6-1 and TRBJ2-2, with TRBD2 matching over 10 bases. There are 15 residues in the CDR3. In germline, CDR1 is MNHNS, CDR2 SASEGT. The ends lost 9 bases at V and 4 bases at J; junction bases unmatched: 8. For the CDR3, the DNA is TGTGCCAGTTCAAAGCGGGGGGGCACCACCGGGGAGCTGTTTTTT. It is translated as CASSKRGGTTGELFF.

V and J are TRBV28 and TRBJ1-1; a possible D gene is TRBD1 (5 bases). The germline V gene encodes CDR1 MDHEN and CDR2 SYDVKM. The CDR3 covers 11 residues. The V and J ends lost 6 bases and 7 bases respectively, with 9 bases between them. The CDR3 here is CASRGTGEAFF. Here the CDR3 DNA reads TGTGCCAGCAGGGGTACAGGTGAAGCTTTCTTT.

CDR3 coding DNA: TGTGCCAGCTCACCTTTGCTCGCAGATACGCAGTATTTT. It yields the protein CASSPLLADTQYF. This chain connects TRBV18 to TRBJ2-3; D gene ambiguous. The CDR3 sequence is 13 residues long. Germline V gives CDR1 KGHSH, CDR2 LQKENI. V lost 3 bases and J lost 4, with 8 bases in between.

The sample holds one count of this clone. V is TRBV27 and J is TRBJ1-1; D uncertain. This CDR3 contains 14 residues. With 4 bases removed from V and 1 base from J, the gap between germline ends came to 10 bases. From germline, CDR1 is MNHEY and CDR2 SMNVEV (reference sequence). In nucleotides, the CDR3 is TGTGCCAGCAGTTCCATATCGAAGAACACTGAAGCTTTCTTT. Translated: CASSSISKNTEAFF.

CDR3 nucleotides: TGTGCCAGCTCATCTGGGGCCAACGTCCTGACTTTC. It is translated as CASSSGANVLTF. The chain couples TRBV18 to TRBJ2-6; D uncertain. In germline, CDR1 is KGHSH, CDR2 LQKENI. V was clipped by 5 bases and J by 1 base, with 0 bases between them. The CDR3 has 12 amino acids.

The chain uses TRBV7-2 and TRBJ1-6; D is perhaps TRBD1 (6 bases). Germline CDR1 SGHTA, CDR2 FQGNSA. This CDR3 region has 18 residues. Trimming shortened V by 4 bases and J by 1 base, and 17 bases separated the two germline ends. CDR3 nucleotides: TGTGCCAGCAGCTCACTAAAACAGGGAGGGTCCTATAATTCACCCCTCCACTTT. Its translation is CASSSLKQGGSYNSPLHF.

This clone was counted once. This chain connects TRBV3-1 (or the pseudogene TRBV3-2) to TRBJ2-5; 10 bases agree with TRBD2. The junction had 6 bases not matched to a gene; V was cut back by 4 bases and J by 1 base. The germline V gene has CDR1 LGHDT and CDR2 YNNKEL (reference sequence). The CDR3 length is 16 residues. DNA for the CDR3: TGTGCCAGCAGCCCCCCAGCGGGGGGGGTCCAAGAGACCCAGTACTTC. It specifies CASSPPAGGVQETQYF.

The V and J genes are TRBV7-3 and TRBJ1-2; 12 bases are a match to TRBD1. V dropped 4 bases and J dropped 8; count of bases not matched to a gene: 2. Germline V gene sequence: CDR1 SGHTA, CDR2 FQGTGA. The length of the CDR3 is 13 residues. The chain's CDR3 is CASSSGTGGGYTF. In nucleotides, the CDR3 is TGTGCCAGCAGCTCCGGGACAGGGGGCGGCTACACCTTC.

The chain links TRBV28 to TRBJ1-5, with D possibly TRBD1 on 6 matching bases. The germline V gene has CDR1 MDHEN and CDR2 SYDVKM. This CDR3 is built from 14 residues. V lost 1 base and J lost 5, with 9 bases in between. The CDR3 protein is CASSLSAGDQPQHF. In DNA form, the CDR3 reads TGTGCCAGCAGTTTATCGGCAGGGGATCAGCCCCAGCATTTT.

The chain couples TRBV3-1 (or the pseudogene TRBV3-2) to TRBJ1-3, with 8 nucleotides matching TRBD1. V lost 6 bases to trimming and J lost 3 bases; unmatched junction nucleotides: 4. The CDR3 covers 14 residues. The V gene's germline CDR1 is LGHDT and CDR2 YNNKEL (reference sequence). CDR3: CASRRGQGGNTIYF. The CDR3 DNA reads TGTGCCAGCAGACGCGGACAGGGTGGAAACACCATATATTTT.

The V call is TRBV19, the J call TRBJ2-7, with TRBD2 matching 8 bases. With V trimmed by 3 bases and J by 2 bases, 0 bases remained unmatched. CDR1 and CDR2 from the germline V gene are LNHDA and SQIVND (reference sequence). This CDR3 is 13 amino acids long. CDR3 protein: CASSISGTYEQYF. The CDR3, as DNA: TGTGCCAGTAGTATTAGCGGGACCTACGAGCAGTACTTC.

This chain joins TRBV27 and TRBJ1-2; possibly TRBD1 for D (6 bases). The CDR3 totals 15 residues. Deletions cut 6 bases from V and 4 bases from J, with 18 bases between. Germline V CDR1 and CDR2: MNHEY, SMNVEV (reference sequence). The CDR3 loop reads CASRPTGGGLYGYTF. The CDR3, as DNA: TGTGCCAGCAGGCCGACAGGTGGGGGACTCTATGGCTACACCTTC.

The rearrangement joins TRBV19 to TRBJ1-1; possible D gene TRBD1, 6 bases. This CDR3 has 14 residues. V was trimmed by 10 bases and J by 6 bases, leaving 21 bases between them. Germline V CDR1 and CDR2: LNHDA, SQIVND (reference sequence). Here the CDR3 reads CATSSGWGAAEAFF. CDR3 in DNA: TGTGCCACCAGCTCGGGGTGGGGGGCGGCTGAAGCTTTCTTT.

The J gene is TRBJ2-1, the V gene TRBV11-2; D call uncertain. CDR3 length: 12 residues. V lost 4 bases, J lost 9 bases, and 10 bases lay in between. Germline values: CDR1 SGHAT, CDR2 FQNNGV. The chain's CDR3 is CASSSLGVEQFF. As DNA, the CDR3 is TGTGCCAGCAGCTCCCTTGGGGTTGAGCAGTTCTTC.

The chain has TRBV19 and TRBJ2-2; TRBD1 agrees at 11 bases. The ends lost 6 bases at V and 4 bases at J; junction bases unmatched: 7. There are 16 residues in the CDR3. Germline loops: CDR1 LNHDA, CDR2 SQIVND (reference sequence). CDR3 in amino acids: CASRGPGTGGTGELFF. For the CDR3, the DNA is TGTGCCAGTAGAGGTCCCGGGACAGGGGGCACCGGGGAGCTGTTTTTT.

The V and J genes are TRBV19 and TRBJ1-2; D not resolved. This CDR3 region has 15 residues. V was clipped by 3 bases and J by 1 base, with 12 bases between them. The germline V gene encodes CDR1 LNHDA and CDR2 SQIVND (reference sequence). This chain's CDR3 is CASSIGPSGNYGYTF. CDR3 sequence (DNA): TGTGCCAGTAGTATCGGACCCAGCGGTAACTATGGCTACACCTTC.

There are a few counts of this clone. V usage is TRBV25-1 and J usage is TRBJ1-2; D is uncertain. CDR1 is MGHDK and CDR2 is SYGVNS in the germline V gene. The CDR3 is 11 residues long. Trimming took 4 bases from V and 7 from J, leaving 7 bases between them. The CDR3 sequence: CASSVGVGYTF. For the CDR3, the DNA is TGTGCCAGCAGTGTTGGGGTTGGCTACACCTTC.

This rearrangement joins TRBV7-9 to TRBJ1-1, with D uncertain. V gave up 4 bases and J gave up 2 bases, with 14 bases separating them. CDR1 is SEHNR and CDR2 is FQNEAQ in the germline V gene (reference sequence). CDR3 length: 15 amino acids. CDR3 DNA: TGTGCCAGCAGCTCACGCGTTGGGAGAAACACTGAAGCTTTCTTT. Translated: CASSSRVGRNTEAFF.